This T cell receptor beta chain derives from a study of T cells after yellow fever vaccination. The CDR3 runs to 15 residues. Germline-derived CDR1 and CDR2 are MNHEY and SVGEGT. Unmatched junction bases numbered 9, after V lost 6 bases and J lost 6 bases. This clonotype was counted at least ten times. Its antigen is undetermined. Study-level results: Clones from primary vaccination mostly reappeared after the booster (around 97% CD4, around 90% CD8). Highly abundant clonotypes carried over from the bulk population could end up in FACS-sorted repertoires as contaminants.

MiXCR, applied by TCRdb to the 5' RACE reads, yields one record per CDR3 protein. The table records 200,000 to 300,000 distinct CDR3 sequences, approximately 3.5% of them present only once. Sample: PBMCs, taken 15 days after the yellow fever booster vaccination. The chain combines TRBV6-2 or TRBV6-3 with TRBJ1-5, with 9 bases fitting TRBD1. This clonotype was obtained from a man younger than 35 who received the YFV17D yellow fever vaccine. The DNA for the CDR3 is TGTGCCAGCAGCTCCGGGACAGGGCCTCTTCAGCCCCAGCATTTT. The encoded protein is CASSSGTGPLQPQHF.